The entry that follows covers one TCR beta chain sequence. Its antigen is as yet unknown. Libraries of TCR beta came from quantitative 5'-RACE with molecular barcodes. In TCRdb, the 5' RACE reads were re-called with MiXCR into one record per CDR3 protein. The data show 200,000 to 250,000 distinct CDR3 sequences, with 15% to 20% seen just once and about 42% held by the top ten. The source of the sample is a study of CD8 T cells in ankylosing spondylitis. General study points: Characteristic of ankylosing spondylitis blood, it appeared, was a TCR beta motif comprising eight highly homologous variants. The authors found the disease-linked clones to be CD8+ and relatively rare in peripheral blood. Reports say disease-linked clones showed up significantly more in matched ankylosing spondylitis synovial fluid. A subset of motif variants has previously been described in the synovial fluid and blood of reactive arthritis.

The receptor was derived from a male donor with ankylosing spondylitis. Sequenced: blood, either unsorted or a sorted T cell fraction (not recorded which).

CDR3 coding DNA: TGCAGCGTTCGGGCACTAGCGGTCCAGGGGGACACCGGGGAGCTGTTTTTT. It specifies CSVRALAVQGDTGELFF. This rearrangement joins TRBV29-1 to TRBJ2-2; TRBD2 is a possible D gene (8 bases). V was shortened by 5 bases and J by 3 bases, with 22 bases between the two germline ends. There are 17 residues in the CDR3. CDR1 is SQVTM and CDR2 is ANQGSEA in the germline V gene.